A selection of T cell receptor beta chains follows, all from one sample in a study of beta chain features in type 1 diabetes. Only in-frame clones appear in the TCRdb table, and some are missing; sequencing was by immunoSEQ multiplex PCR. The data contain some 360,000 clones, 8.5% to 10% of them seen just once; the ten biggest clones take up about 0.6%. The sample comprised central memory CD4+ T cells from blood. The receptors were sampled from a man aged 25-45 years with type 1 diabetes. CDR3s include the opening cysteine and the closing phenylalanine or tryptophan. The order of the fields is CDR3 DNA, CDR3 protein, clone size, J gene, V gene, D gene. The D gene is left open where the match is weak. Not all rows give a size; the values are once, few, many and, for expanded clones, a class.

CDR3nt: TGTGCCAGCAGTGACGGGGCTAGCGGGAGCTCCTACAATGAGCAGTTCTTC
CDR3aa: CASSDGASGSSYNEQFF
abundance: -
j_gene: TRBJ2-1
v_gene: TRBV6-1
d_gene: TRBD2

CDR3nt: TGCGCCAGCAGCAGCAGGGCAGGGGACAATCAGCCCCAGCATTTT
CDR3aa: CASSSRAGDNQPQHF
abundance: few
j_gene: TRBJ1-5
v_gene: TRBV5-1
d_gene: -

CDR3nt: TGTGCTAGTGGTTTGAGGGGCACTGAAGCTTTCTTT
CDR3aa: CASGLRGTEAFF
abundance: many
j_gene: TRBJ1-1
v_gene: TRBV12-5
d_gene: -

CDR3nt: TGTGCCAGCGGGCGAGAACAGAGCGGTGAAAAACTGTTTTTT
CDR3aa: CASGREQSGEKLFF
abundance: -
j_gene: TRBJ1-4
v_gene: TRBV7-9
d_gene: -

CDR3nt: TGTGCCACCAGCAGAGATAGGGGCTGGGATGAGACCCAGTACTTC
CDR3aa: CATSRDRGWDETQYF
abundance: -
j_gene: TRBJ2-5
v_gene: TRBV15
d_gene: -

CDR3nt: TGTGCCAGCATGGGCAGCGGGGGCTATGGCTACACCTTC
CDR3aa: CASMGSGGYGYTF
abundance: -
j_gene: TRBJ1-2
v_gene: TRBV6-5
d_gene: -

CDR3nt: TGTGCCAGCAGTCACAGACAGGTAGCACACAATGAGCAGTTCTTC
CDR3aa: CASSHRQVAHNEQFF
abundance: -
j_gene: TRBJ2-1
v_gene: TRBV6-5
d_gene: -

CDR3nt: TGCAGTGCCCGGGATACTGGCTACACCTTC
CDR3aa: CSARDTGYTF
abundance: -
j_gene: TRBJ1-2
v_gene: TRBV20-1
d_gene: -

CDR3nt: TGTGCCAGCAGCCAACAAAAAAGGAACACTGAAGCTTTCTTT
CDR3aa: CASSQQKRNTEAFF
abundance: many
j_gene: TRBJ1-1
v_gene: TRBV4-2
d_gene: -

CDR3nt: TGTGCCAGCCTAGGGTTGGCTAGCGGGAGGGCCGGGAATGAGCAGTTCTTC
CDR3aa: CASLGLASGRAGNEQFF
abundance: few
j_gene: TRBJ2-1
v_gene: TRBV28
d_gene: TRBD2

CDR3nt: TGTGCCAGCAGCCCCAGACAGGGGTACGAGCAGTACTTC
CDR3aa: CASSPRQGYEQYF
abundance: -
j_gene: TRBJ2-7
v_gene: TRBV7-2
d_gene: TRBD1

CDR3nt: TGTGCCAGCAGTAACCAAAGACTAGCAAACATTCAGTACTTC
CDR3aa: CASSNQRLANIQYF
abundance: many
j_gene: TRBJ2-4
v_gene: TRBV6-1
d_gene: TRBD2

CDR3nt: TGTGCCAGCAGCTTATCCGGATCCGAGCAGTACTTC
CDR3aa: CASSLSGSEQYF
abundance: few
j_gene: TRBJ2-7
v_gene: TRBV7-2
d_gene: -

CDR3nt: TGTGCCAGTAGTGGCAGAACTGGGGCCAACGTCCTGACTTTC
CDR3aa: CASSGRTGANVLTF
abundance: -
j_gene: TRBJ2-6
v_gene: TRBV19
d_gene: -

CDR3nt: TGTGCCTCAAGGGGTGGACTGGGCCAAGAGACCCAGTACTTC
CDR3aa: CASRGGLGQETQYF
abundance: few
j_gene: TRBJ2-5
v_gene: TRBV10-3
d_gene: -

CDR3nt: TGCAGCGTTGAGGACGGAGCTGAAGCTTTCTTT
CDR3aa: CSVEDGAEAFF
abundance: -
j_gene: TRBJ1-1
v_gene: TRBV29-1
d_gene: -

CDR3nt: TGTGCCAGCTCACCAGCGGACAACTATGGCTACACCTTC
CDR3aa: CASSPADNYGYTF
abundance: few
j_gene: TRBJ1-2
v_gene: TRBV18
d_gene: -

CDR3nt: TGTGCCAGCAGCGTTAGTGTAACCGGGGAGCTGTTTTTT
CDR3aa: CASSVSVTGELFF
abundance: few
j_gene: TRBJ2-2
v_gene: TRBV6-6
d_gene: -

CDR3nt: TGTGCCAGCAGTTTCGTTCAGGGATTGTATGGCTACACCTTC
CDR3aa: CASSFVQGLYGYTF
abundance: few
j_gene: TRBJ1-2
v_gene: TRBV28
d_gene: -

CDR3nt: TGTGCCATCAGTAACCCGACAGGGGGCACCACTGAAGCTTTCTTT
CDR3aa: CAISNPTGGTTEAFF
abundance: -
j_gene: TRBJ1-1
v_gene: TRBV10-3
d_gene: TRBD1

CDR3nt: TGTGCCAGCAGTGAAGGGTCGTCGGCTTTTTACAATGAGCAGTTCTTC
CDR3aa: CASSEGSSAFYNEQFF
abundance: few
j_gene: TRBJ2-1
v_gene: TRBV6-1
d_gene: -

CDR3nt: TGCGCCAGCAGCCAAGATCCGGGACTAGCGGGAGCCCCGAACACCGGGGAGCTGTTTTTT
CDR3aa: CASSQDPGLAGAPNTGELFF
abundance: -
j_gene: TRBJ2-2
v_gene: TRBV4-1
d_gene: TRBD2